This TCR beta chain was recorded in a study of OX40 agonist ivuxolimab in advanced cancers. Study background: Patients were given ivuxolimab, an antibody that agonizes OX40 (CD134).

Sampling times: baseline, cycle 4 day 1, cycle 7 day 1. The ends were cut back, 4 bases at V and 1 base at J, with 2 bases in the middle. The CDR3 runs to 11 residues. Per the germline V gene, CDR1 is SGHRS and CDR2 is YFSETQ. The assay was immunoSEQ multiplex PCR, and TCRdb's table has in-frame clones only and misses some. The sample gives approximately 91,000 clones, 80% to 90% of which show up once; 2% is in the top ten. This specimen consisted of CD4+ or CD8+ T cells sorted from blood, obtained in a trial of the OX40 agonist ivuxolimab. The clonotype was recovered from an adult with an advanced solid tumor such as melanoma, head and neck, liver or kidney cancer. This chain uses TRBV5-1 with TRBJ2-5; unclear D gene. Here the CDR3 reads CASSIQETQYF. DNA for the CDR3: TGCGCCAGCAGCATCCAAGAGACCCAGTACTTC.